The rows below give T cell receptor beta chains drawn from one sample of a study of cytomegalovirus exposure and HLA in healthy donors. Data came from immunoSEQ multiplex PCR; TCRdb stores just in-frame clones and leaves some out. Of about 180,000 clones in the sample, around 74% were seen once. Specimen: PBMCs. The origin of the receptors is a male donor in good health and CMV-seronegative. Each CDR3 is given with its conserved first and last residue. A D gene is named only where the DNA matches it firmly. Where a row states a size, it is once, few, many or the class of an expanded clone; other rows omit it.

len: 15; j_gene: TRBJ1-6; d_gene: NA; abundance: NA; v_gene: TRBV6-5; CDR3aa: CASRISYSYNSPLHF; CDR3nt: TGTGCCAGCAGGATCTCCTACTCCTATAATTCACCCCTCCACTTT
len: 14; j_gene: TRBJ1-6; d_gene: TRBD1; abundance: NA; v_gene: TRBV18; CDR3aa: CASSPDRVDSPLHF; CDR3nt: TGTGCCAGCTCACCCGACAGGGTTGATTCACCCCTCCACTTT
len: 16; j_gene: TRBJ2-2; d_gene: TRBD2; abundance: NA; v_gene: TRBV15; CDR3aa: CATSTRGEPNTGELFF; CDR3nt: TGTGCCACCAGCACCCGGGGGGAGCCGAACACCGGGGAGCTGTTTTTT
len: 15; j_gene: TRBJ1-1; d_gene: TRBD1; abundance: NA; v_gene: TRBV4-1; CDR3aa: CASSPQGQGNTEAFF; CDR3nt: TGCGCCAGCAGCCCTCAGGGACAGGGGAACACTGAAGCTTTCTTT
len: 17; j_gene: TRBJ1-5; d_gene: TRBD1; abundance: NA; v_gene: TRBV2; CDR3aa: CASSRGQAGVGNQPQHF; CDR3nt: TGTGCCAGCAGTCGGGGACAGGCAGGGGTCGGCAATCAGCCCCAGCATTTT
len: 11; j_gene: TRBJ2-3; d_gene: NA; abundance: NA; v_gene: TRBV6-6; CDR3aa: CASSLTDTQYF; CDR3nt: TGTGCCAGCAGCCTCACAGATACGCAGTATTTT
len: 15; j_gene: TRBJ1-1; d_gene: NA; abundance: NA; v_gene: TRBV5-4; CDR3aa: CASSFLEQGDTEAFF; CDR3nt: TGTGCCAGCAGCTTTTTGGAACAGGGCGACACTGAAGCTTTCTTT
len: 17; j_gene: TRBJ2-1; d_gene: TRBD2; abundance: NA; v_gene: TRBV7-2; CDR3aa: CASSLVRVSGSYNEQFF; CDR3nt: TGTGCCAGCAGCTTAGTAAGGGTTAGCGGGAGCTACAATGAGCAGTTCTTC
len: 16; j_gene: TRBJ2-1; d_gene: TRBD2; abundance: once; v_gene: TRBV27; CDR3aa: CASSLSLAGGYNEQFF; CDR3nt: TGTGCCAGCAGTTTATCATTAGCGGGAGGTTACAATGAGCAGTTCTTC
len: 14; j_gene: TRBJ2-7; d_gene: TRBD1; abundance: once; v_gene: TRBV28; CDR3aa: CASSWGQRAYEQYF; CDR3nt: TGTGCCAGCAGTTGGGGACAGCGAGCCTACGAGCAGTACTTC
len: 16; j_gene: TRBJ1-5; d_gene: NA; abundance: few; v_gene: TRBV6-1; CDR3aa: CASSEQPRGLNQPQHF; CDR3nt: TGTGCCAGCAGTGAACAGCCGAGAGGACTCAATCAGCCCCAGCATTTT
len: 15; j_gene: TRBJ2-6; d_gene: NA; abundance: NA; v_gene: TRBV6-5; CDR3aa: CASTPLSYGANVLTF; CDR3nt: TGTGCCAGCACCCCCTTGAGTTATGGGGCCAACGTCCTGACTTTC
len: 15; j_gene: TRBJ1-2; d_gene: NA; abundance: once; v_gene: TRBV7-9; CDR3aa: CASSPTTAARGGYTF; CDR3nt: TGTGCCAGCAGCCCCACGACGGCAGCCCGGGGTGGCTACACCTTC
len: 14; j_gene: TRBJ1-2; d_gene: NA; abundance: NA; v_gene: TRBV15; CDR3aa: CATSRDRTKYGYTF; CDR3nt: TGTGCCACCAGCAGAGATAGGACAAAGTATGGCTACACCTTC
len: 15; j_gene: TRBJ2-1; d_gene: TRBD2; abundance: NA; v_gene: TRBV6-6; CDR3aa: CASSYSLADHNEQFF; CDR3nt: TGTGCCAGCAGTTACTCGCTAGCGGACCACAATGAGCAGTTCTTC
len: 15; j_gene: TRBJ1-3; d_gene: TRBD1; abundance: NA; v_gene: TRBV28; CDR3aa: CASTGQFLSGNTIYF; CDR3nt: TGTGCCAGCACGGGACAGTTCCTCTCTGGAAACACCATATATTTT
len: 16; j_gene: TRBJ2-3; d_gene: TRBD2; abundance: NA; v_gene: TRBV6-5; CDR3aa: CASSYVAGGSADTQYF; CDR3nt: TGTGCCAGCAGTTACGTAGCGGGAGGCTCAGCAGATACGCAGTATTTT
len: 17; j_gene: TRBJ2-1; d_gene: NA; abundance: once; v_gene: TRBV21-1; CDR3aa: CASSKRGGANSYNEQFF; CDR3nt: TGTGCCAGCAGCAAACGGGGCGGGGCAAACTCCTACAATGAGCAGTTCTTC
len: 14; j_gene: TRBJ1-2; d_gene: NA; abundance: NA; v_gene: TRBV2; CDR3aa: CASSEIVTGSGYTF; CDR3nt: TGTGCCAGCAGTGAAATCGTTACAGGCAGCGGCTACACCTTC
len: 15; j_gene: TRBJ1-4; d_gene: TRBD1; abundance: NA; v_gene: TRBV9; CDR3aa: CASSRQGTTNEKLFF; CDR3nt: TGTGCCAGCAGCAGACAGGGAACAACTAATGAAAAACTGTTTTTT
len: 17; j_gene: TRBJ2-1; d_gene: TRBD2; abundance: NA; v_gene: TRBV15; CDR3aa: CATSRGLAGVLYNEQFF; CDR3nt: TGTGCCACCAGCAGAGGACTAGCGGGAGTTCTGTACAATGAGCAGTTCTTC
len: 13; j_gene: TRBJ1-5; d_gene: NA; abundance: few; v_gene: TRBV7-8; CDR3aa: CASSLGFEETQHF; CDR3nt: TGTGCCAGCAGCCTCGGTTTTGAGGAGACCCAGCATTTT
len: 13; j_gene: TRBJ2-1; d_gene: NA; abundance: NA; v_gene: TRBV7-2; CDR3aa: CASSPRLTNEQFF; CDR3nt: TGTGCCAGCAGCCCTAGGTTAACGAATGAGCAGTTCTTC
len: 14; j_gene: TRBJ1-2; d_gene: NA; abundance: NA; v_gene: TRBV15; CDR3aa: CATSRVTGFGGYTF; CDR3nt: TGTGCCACCAGCAGAGTTACAGGATTCGGTGGCTACACCTTC
len: 15; j_gene: TRBJ2-7; d_gene: NA; abundance: few; v_gene: TRBV18; CDR3aa: CASSPEAGAGYEQYF; CDR3nt: TGTGCCAGCTCACCAGAGGCAGGGGCGGGCTACGAGCAGTACTTC
len: 13; j_gene: TRBJ1-2; d_gene: NA; abundance: NA; v_gene: TRBV28; CDR3aa: CASSTRVVYGYTF; CDR3nt: TGTGCCAGCAGCACCAGGGTGGTCTATGGCTACACCTTC
len: 14; j_gene: TRBJ1-5; d_gene: NA; abundance: once; v_gene: TRBV4-1; CDR3aa: CASSQGRGGQPQHF; CDR3nt: TGCGCCAGCAGCCAGGGAAGGGGTGGACAGCCCCAGCATTTT
len: 12; j_gene: TRBJ2-1; d_gene: TRBD1; abundance: NA; v_gene: TRBV19; CDR3aa: CASATGGNEQFF; CDR3nt: TGTGCCAGTGCGACAGGGGGAAATGAGCAGTTCTTC
len: 15; j_gene: TRBJ2-1; d_gene: TRBD1; abundance: NA; v_gene: TRBV6-5; CDR3aa: CASSPSDRGENEQFF; CDR3nt: TGTGCCAGCAGTCCGTCAGACAGGGGAGAGAATGAGCAGTTCTTC
len: 13; j_gene: TRBJ2-5; d_gene: TRBD2; abundance: once; v_gene: TRBV6-6; CDR3aa: CSGGEGFGYEQYF; CDR3nt: TGCTCGGGAGGGGAGGGGTTTGGTTATGAGCAGTACTTC
len: 14; j_gene: TRBJ1-5; d_gene: TRBD1; abundance: NA; v_gene: TRBV5-1; CDR3aa: CASSLDRGGQPQHF; CDR3nt: TGCGCCAGCAGCCTTGACAGGGGAGGACAGCCCCAGCATTTT
len: 11; j_gene: TRBJ2-7; d_gene: NA; abundance: NA; v_gene: TRBV4-2; CDR3aa: CASSVQGEQYF; CDR3nt: TGTGCCAGCAGTGTACAGGGCGAGCAGTACTTC
len: 14; j_gene: TRBJ2-2; d_gene: NA; abundance: once; v_gene: TRBV9; CDR3aa: CASSVQGNTGELFF; CDR3nt: TGTGCCAGCAGCGTACAGGGGAACACCGGGGAGCTGTTTTTT
len: 19; j_gene: TRBJ1-1; d_gene: TRBD1; abundance: NA; v_gene: TRBV30; CDR3aa: CAWSLATTGGLRLNTEAFF; CDR3nt: TGTGCCTGGAGTTTGGCAACGACAGGGGGCCTAAGATTGAACACTGAAGCTTTCTTT
len: 11; j_gene: TRBJ1-2; d_gene: NA; abundance: NA; v_gene: TRBV29-1; CDR3aa: CSSRGGNGYTF; CDR3nt: TGCAGCTCACGCGGGGGGAACGGCTACACCTTC
len: 15; j_gene: TRBJ2-1; d_gene: TRBD1; abundance: NA; v_gene: TRBV9; CDR3aa: CASTQGANSYNEQFF; CDR3nt: TGTGCCAGCACCCAGGGGGCCAACTCCTACAATGAGCAGTTCTTC
len: 13; j_gene: TRBJ2-1; d_gene: TRBD2; abundance: few; v_gene: TRBV30; CDR3aa: CAWNGGATSEQFF; CDR3nt: TGTGCCTGGAACGGGGGGGCGACATCTGAGCAGTTCTTC
len: 16; j_gene: TRBJ2-3; d_gene: TRBD2; abundance: NA; v_gene: TRBV27; CDR3aa: CASSLRLAILPDTQYF; CDR3nt: TGTGCCAGCAGTCTAAGACTAGCCATCCTCCCAGATACGCAGTATTTT
len: 14; j_gene: TRBJ1-5; d_gene: TRBD1; abundance: NA; v_gene: TRBV5-6; CDR3aa: CASSSGTALGPQHF; CDR3nt: TGTGCCAGCAGCTCCGGGACAGCCTTAGGGCCCCAGCATTTT
len: 17; j_gene: TRBJ1-4; d_gene: NA; abundance: few; v_gene: TRBV10-1; CDR3aa: CASSESGRGKPNEKLFF; CDR3nt: TGCGCCAGCAGTGAGTCAGGCAGGGGAAAGCCTAATGAAAAACTGTTTTTT
len: 14; j_gene: TRBJ1-5; d_gene: NA; abundance: NA; v_gene: TRBV18; CDR3aa: CASSPQGQGQPQHF; CDR3nt: TGTGCCAGCTCACCACAGGGGCAAGGTCAGCCCCAGCATTTT
len: 14; j_gene: TRBJ2-7; d_gene: NA; abundance: few; v_gene: TRBV28; CDR3aa: CASQRVGGTTEQYF; CDR3nt: TGTGCCAGCCAGAGGGTTGGCGGGACGACCGAGCAGTACTTC